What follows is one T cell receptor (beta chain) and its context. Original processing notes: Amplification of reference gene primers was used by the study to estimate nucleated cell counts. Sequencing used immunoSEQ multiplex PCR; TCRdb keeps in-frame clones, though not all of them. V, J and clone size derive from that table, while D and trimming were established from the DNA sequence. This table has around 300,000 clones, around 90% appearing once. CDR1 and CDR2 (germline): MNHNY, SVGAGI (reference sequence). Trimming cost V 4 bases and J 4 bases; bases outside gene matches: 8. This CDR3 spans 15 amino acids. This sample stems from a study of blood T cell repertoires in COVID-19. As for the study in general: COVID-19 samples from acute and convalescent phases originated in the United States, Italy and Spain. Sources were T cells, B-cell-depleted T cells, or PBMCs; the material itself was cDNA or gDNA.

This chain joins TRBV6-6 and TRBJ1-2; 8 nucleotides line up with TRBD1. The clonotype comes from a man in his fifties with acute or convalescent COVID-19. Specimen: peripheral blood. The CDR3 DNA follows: TGTGCCAGCAGTTCCCGACAGGGGCCTACCTATGGCTACACCTTC. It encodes CASSSRQGPTYGYTF.